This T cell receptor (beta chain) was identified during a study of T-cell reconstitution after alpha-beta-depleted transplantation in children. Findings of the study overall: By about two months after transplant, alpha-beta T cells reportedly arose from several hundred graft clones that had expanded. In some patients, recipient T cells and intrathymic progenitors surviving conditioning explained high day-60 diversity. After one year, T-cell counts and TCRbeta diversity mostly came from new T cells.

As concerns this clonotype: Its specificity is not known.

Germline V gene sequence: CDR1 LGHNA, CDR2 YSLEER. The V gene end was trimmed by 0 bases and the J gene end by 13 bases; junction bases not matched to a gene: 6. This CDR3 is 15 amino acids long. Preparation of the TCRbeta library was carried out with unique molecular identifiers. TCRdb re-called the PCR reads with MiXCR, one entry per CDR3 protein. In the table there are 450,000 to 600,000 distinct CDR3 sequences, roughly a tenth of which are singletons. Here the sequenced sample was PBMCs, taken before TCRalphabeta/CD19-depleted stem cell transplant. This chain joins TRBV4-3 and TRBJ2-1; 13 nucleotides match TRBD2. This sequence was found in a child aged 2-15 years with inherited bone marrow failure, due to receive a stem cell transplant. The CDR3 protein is CASSQDELAGGPQFF. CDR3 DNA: TGCGCCAGCAGCCAAGATGAACTAGCGGGAGGGCCCCAGTTCTTC.